A single T cell receptor (beta chain) is shown here with its context. TCRbeta library preparation incorporated unique molecular identifiers. TCRdb itself ran the PCR reads through MiXCR, one entry per CDR3 protein. This table holds 500,000 to 650,000 distinct CDR3 sequences, 10% to 15% found once. The sample originates from a study of T-cell reconstitution after alpha-beta-depleted transplantation in children. CDR1 is SGHNT and CDR2 is YENEEA in the germline V gene. V shed 0 bases and J shed 5 bases, with 8 bases lying between them. This CDR3 has 13 residues. The chain employs TRBV11-3 and TRBJ2-7; no clear D. The clonotype originates from a male patient between 10 and 17 years old who had a stem cell transplant for acute myeloid leukemia, so the T cells may come from the graft donor. Here the sequenced sample was PBMCs, mostly from graft donor cells, taken 360 days after TCRalphabeta/CD19-depleted stem cell transplant. CDR3 nucleotide sequence: TGTGCCAGCAGCTTAGAGGTTAGGGACGAGCAGTACTTC. This sequence encodes CASSLEVRDEQYF.